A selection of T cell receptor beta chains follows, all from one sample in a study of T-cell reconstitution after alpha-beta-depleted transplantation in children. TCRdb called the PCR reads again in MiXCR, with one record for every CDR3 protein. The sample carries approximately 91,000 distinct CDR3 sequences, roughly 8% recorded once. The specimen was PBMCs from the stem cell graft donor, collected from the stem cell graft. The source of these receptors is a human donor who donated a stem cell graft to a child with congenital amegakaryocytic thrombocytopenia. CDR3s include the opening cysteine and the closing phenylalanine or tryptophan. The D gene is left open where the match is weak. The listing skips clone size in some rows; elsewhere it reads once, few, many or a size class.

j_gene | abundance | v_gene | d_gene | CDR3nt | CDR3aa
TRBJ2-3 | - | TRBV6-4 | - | TGTGCCAGCAGTGACACAAGGACAGATACGCAGTATTTT | CASSDTRTDTQYF
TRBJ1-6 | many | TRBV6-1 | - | TGTGCCAGCAGTGAAGGGGCCAGCTCCTATAATTCACCCCTCCACTTT | CASSEGASSYNSPLHF
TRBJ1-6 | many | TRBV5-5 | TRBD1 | TGTGCCAGCAGCCCACAGGGGGCACGCGGAGATTCACCCCTCCACTTT | CASSPQGARGDSPLHF
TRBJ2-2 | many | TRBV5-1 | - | TGCGCCAGCAGCTTGGCCTCCGGGGTAACCACCGGGGAGCTGTTTTTT | CASSLASGVTTGELFF
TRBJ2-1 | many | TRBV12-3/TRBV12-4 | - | TGTGCCAGCAGTTTTGAGGGTTGGGGGAACAATGAGCAGTTCTTC | CASSFEGWGNNEQFF
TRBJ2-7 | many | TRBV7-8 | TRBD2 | TGTGCCAGCAGCTTAACTAGCGACTCCTACGAGCAGTACTTC | CASSLTSDSYEQYF
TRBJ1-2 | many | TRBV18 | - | TGTGCCAGCTCACCAGGGTTCGGTCTTTATGGCTACACCTTC | CASSPGFGLYGYTF
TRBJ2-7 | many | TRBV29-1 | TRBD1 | TGCAGCACCCTGACAGGGCCCGAGCAGTACTTC | CSTLTGPEQYF
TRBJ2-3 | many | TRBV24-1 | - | TGTGCCACCAGTGACGAGAAGGACACAGATACGCAGTATTTT | CATSDEKDTDTQYF
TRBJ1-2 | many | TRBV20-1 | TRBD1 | TGCAGTACCAGGACAGGGAATGGCTACACCTTC | CSTRTGNGYTF
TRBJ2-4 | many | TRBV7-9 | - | TGTGCCAGCAGCTTATCTGGCATTCAGTACTTC | CASSLSGIQYF
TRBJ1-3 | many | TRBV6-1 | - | TGTGCCAGCAGTCGACAGTTATTTGGAAACACCATATATTTT | CASSRQLFGNTIYF
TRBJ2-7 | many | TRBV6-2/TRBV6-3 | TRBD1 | TGTGCCAGCAGTGCGAACAGGGGGCGCGAGCAGTACTTC | CASSANRGREQYF
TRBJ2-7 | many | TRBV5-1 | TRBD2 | TGCGCCAGCAGCCTGGGGGGGTGGGGTGCCCTCTCCTACGAGCAGTACTTC | CASSLGGWGALSYEQYF
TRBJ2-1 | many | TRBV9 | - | TGTGCCAGCAGCGTAGACCAGGAGTCCTACAATGAGCAGTTCTTC | CASSVDQESYNEQFF
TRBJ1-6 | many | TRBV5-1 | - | TGCGCCAGCAGTAGGCAGGATAATTCACCCCTCCACTTT | CASSRQDNSPLHF
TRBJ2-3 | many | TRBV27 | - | TGTGCCAGCAGTTCCGGGCTTCGGGCAGATACGCAGTATTTT | CASSSGLRADTQYF
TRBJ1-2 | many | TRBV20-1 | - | TGCAGTGCTAGAGCAGGGGCGGACTATGGCTACACCTTC | CSARAGADYGYTF
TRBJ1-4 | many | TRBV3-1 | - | TGTGCCAGCAGCGCCCCGACAGAGACAACTAATGAAAAACTGTTTTTT | CASSAPTETTNEKLFF
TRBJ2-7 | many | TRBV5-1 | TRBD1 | TGCGCCAGCAGCTTGGACAGGGGGTCCTACGAGCAGTACTTC | CASSLDRGSYEQYF
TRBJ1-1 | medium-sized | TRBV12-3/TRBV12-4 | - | TGTGCCAGCAATCCCTCTCAGGGGAACACTGAAGCTTTCTTT | CASNPSQGNTEAFF
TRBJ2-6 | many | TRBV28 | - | TGTGCCAGCAGTCATCACTATCGACTCTCTGGGGCCAACGTCCTGACTTTC | CASSHHYRLSGANVLTF